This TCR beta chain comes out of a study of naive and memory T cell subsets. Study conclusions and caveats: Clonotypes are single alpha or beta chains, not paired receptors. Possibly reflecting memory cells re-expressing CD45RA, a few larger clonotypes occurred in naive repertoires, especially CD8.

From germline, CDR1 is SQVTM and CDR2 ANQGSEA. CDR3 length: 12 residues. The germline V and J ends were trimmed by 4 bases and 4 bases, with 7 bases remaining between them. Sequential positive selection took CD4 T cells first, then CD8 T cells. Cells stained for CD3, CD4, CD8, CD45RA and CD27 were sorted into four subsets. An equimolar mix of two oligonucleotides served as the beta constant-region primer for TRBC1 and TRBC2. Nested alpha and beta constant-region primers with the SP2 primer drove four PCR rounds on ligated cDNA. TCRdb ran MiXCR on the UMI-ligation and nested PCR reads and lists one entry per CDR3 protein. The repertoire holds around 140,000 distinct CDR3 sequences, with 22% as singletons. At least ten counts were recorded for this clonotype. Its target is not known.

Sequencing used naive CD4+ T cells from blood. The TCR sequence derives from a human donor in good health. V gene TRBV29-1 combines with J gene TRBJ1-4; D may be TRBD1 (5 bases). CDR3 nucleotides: TGCAGCGTTGCGGGACTTAATGAAAAACTGTTTTTT. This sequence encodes CSVAGLNEKLFF.